These T cell receptor beta chains were read from a single sample in a study of T cell changes during pregnancy in multiple sclerosis. Clones were read by immunoSEQ multiplex PCR, and TCRdb kept only the in-frame ones, dropping some. The sample has 70,000 to 95,000 clones, roughly nine tenths seen once. This specimen consisted of peripheral blood, obtained in the second trimester of pregnancy. Source of these receptors: a female donor in good health, enrolled as a control in a pregnancy study. CDR3s include the opening cysteine and the closing phenylalanine or tryptophan. A D gene is named only where the DNA matches it firmly. The size of a clone is reported for some rows only, either as once, few or many, or as a class for expanded clones.

CDR3nt | CDR3aa | j_gene | d_gene | v_gene | abundance
TGTGCCAGCAGCTTAAGGCAGGGGTTTGGCACTGAAGCTTTCTTT | CASSLRQGFGTEAFF | TRBJ1-1 | NA | TRBV13 | NA
TGTGCCAGCTTAAAAGAGGGCGGGGGGCCTCCCCGCTTC | CASLKEGGGPPRF | TRBJ2-7 | TRBD2 | TRBV28 | once
TGTGCCAGCAGCTTAGCCAGGGGGCCCTCCTACGAGCAGTACTTC | CASSLARGPSYEQYF | TRBJ2-7 | TRBD1 | TRBV11-1 | NA
TGTGCCGTCAAAAATACCGGGACAGCAATAAGTTATGGCTACACCTTC | CAVKNTGTAISYGYTF | TRBJ1-2 | TRBD1 | TRBV6-6 | NA
TGTGCCTGGAGTGAGGTAGCGGGGGGACAGACCCAGTACTTC | CAWSEVAGGQTQYF | TRBJ2-5 | TRBD2 | TRBV30 | once
TGTGCCAGCAGCCAAACAAGGGGAGGGACGCAGTATTTT | CASSQTRGGTQYF | TRBJ2-3 | TRBD2 | TRBV14 | NA
TGTGCCAGTAGCCTTATACAGGGGGCCCACGAGCAGTACTTC | CASSLIQGAHEQYF | TRBJ2-7 | TRBD1 | TRBV19 | NA
TGTGCCAGCAGCTTAGAGCGGGATTCCTATGGCTACACCTTC | CASSLERDSYGYTF | TRBJ1-2 | NA | TRBV7-9 | NA
TGTGCCAGCAGTTACTCGGTCCTAGCGAGCGAGACCCAGTACTTC | CASSYSVLASETQYF | TRBJ2-5 | NA | TRBV6-5 | NA
TGTGCCAGCAGCGTAGAGACATCGAACACCGGGGAGCTGTTTTTT | CASSVETSNTGELFF | TRBJ2-2 | NA | TRBV9 | NA
TGTGCCAGCAGCCCCTCTAGGTTAGAGACCCAGTACTTC | CASSPSRLETQYF | TRBJ2-5 | NA | TRBV27 | NA
TGTGCCAGCAGCACACAGGAGTCCTACGAGCAGTACTTC | CASSTQESYEQYF | TRBJ2-7 | NA | TRBV7-6 | NA
TGCGCCAGCAGCCTGACTAGCGGGGGGAGCACAGATACGCAGTATTTT | CASSLTSGGSTDTQYF | TRBJ2-3 | TRBD2 | TRBV4-3 | NA
TGCGCCAGCAGCCAAGTAGGGTCGGGGGGTGGCTACACCTTC | CASSQVGSGGGYTF | TRBJ1-2 | NA | TRBV4-1 | NA
TGTGCCAGCAGCTTGCTGGCCCCCGGAGGCAATCAGCCCCAGCATTTT | CASSLLAPGGNQPQHF | TRBJ1-5 | NA | TRBV5-6 | once
TGTGCCAGCAGCTTCAATAGGGGGGGCTCCTACGAGCAGTACTTC | CASSFNRGGSYEQYF | TRBJ2-7 | NA | TRBV7-9 | NA
TGTGCCAGCAGTTTATCGGGAGGGGTAGGGGGTTTCTACGAGCAGTACTTC | CASSLSGGVGGFYEQYF | TRBJ2-7 | NA | TRBV27 | NA
TGTGCCTGGAGCGCAGGGCAGGGCAATCAGCCCCAGCATTTT | CAWSAGQGNQPQHF | TRBJ1-5 | NA | TRBV30 | NA
TGCGCCAGCAGCCAGGAGGACGGCGGGGGGGAGCTGTTTTTT | CASSQEDGGGELFF | TRBJ2-2 | NA | TRBV4-1 | NA
TGTGCCAGCAGTCCTCGGGATCGTGGGGGCTACACCTTC | CASSPRDRGGYTF | TRBJ1-2 | NA | TRBV28 | NA
TGTGCCACCAGCAGAGGAGTTATCAATCAGCCCCAGCATTTT | CATSRGVINQPQHF | TRBJ1-5 | NA | TRBV15 | NA
TGTGCCAGCAGTACTACCCCCCGGACAGGGTATGGCTACACCTTC | CASSTTPRTGYGYTF | TRBJ1-2 | TRBD1 | TRBV27 | NA
TGTGCCAGCAGTTCCTGGACAGGGAATCAGCCCCAGCATTTT | CASSSWTGNQPQHF | TRBJ1-5 | TRBD1 | TRBV6-5 | NA
TGTGCCAGCCTAGCGGGGGGTGTGCAGTTCTTC | CASLAGGVQFF | TRBJ2-1 | TRBD2 | TRBV11-2 | once
TGTGCCAGCAGTGATCGGGAGACCCAGTACTTC | CASSDRETQYF | TRBJ2-5 | NA | TRBV2 | NA
TGTGCTAGTGGTTTGAGCCATACAGAGACCCAGTACTTC | CASGLSHTETQYF | TRBJ2-5 | NA | TRBV12-5 | NA
TGTGCCAGCAGCGTTACAGGGGCTCCCCAAGAGACCCAGTACTTC | CASSVTGAPQETQYF | TRBJ2-5 | TRBD1 | TRBV9 | NA
TGTGCCAGCAGCCAACGGACCGAGGGTCTGGGGATGAACACTGAAGCTTTCTTT | CASSQRTEGLGMNTEAFF | TRBJ1-1 | NA | TRBV28 | once
TGTGCCAGCAGTCTTACAGGGTTGGATAATTCACCCCTCCACTTT | CASSLTGLDNSPLHF | TRBJ1-6 | NA | TRBV6-6 | NA
TGTGCCAGCAGCGGAGGGCTAATCGGAGCCCAAAGGAACACCATATATTTT | CASSGGLIGAQRNTIYF | TRBJ1-3 | NA | TRBV7-8 | NA
TGCGCCAGCAGCGTTACAGATCTCTATGGCTACACCTTC | CASSVTDLYGYTF | TRBJ1-2 | NA | TRBV5-1 | NA
TGTGCCAGCTCACCCCCTCTGGGCAGCCTAGCGGGGGGCGCCCCCTACGAGCAGTACTTC | CASSPPLGSLAGGAPYEQYF | TRBJ2-7 | TRBD2 | TRBV18 | few
TGTGCCAGTAGTATCAAAGGGTCGGGAGGCTACACCTTC | CASSIKGSGGYTF | TRBJ1-2 | NA | TRBV19 | NA
TGTGCCAGCAGCCCTCGGGGGGGGGACCGATATGAGCAGTTCTTC | CASSPRGGDRYEQFF | TRBJ2-1 | TRBD2 | TRBV28 | NA
TGTGCCAGCAGTGAATCCCGGACAGGGTTAATTATTCAGTACTTC | CASSESRTGLIIQYF | TRBJ2-4 | TRBD1 | TRBV2 | NA